This TCR beta chain was recovered during a study of early T cells in non-severe SARS-CoV-2 infection. The overall study: Chains were unpaired, as sequencing was done on bulk RNA from unsorted whole blood.

Overall study findings and caveats: CD4 and private specificities were missed by VDJdb matching, which favored anti-spike CD8 responses.

V dropped 2 bases and J dropped 1 base, with 9 bases sitting between them. Germline V gene lookup returns CDR1 SEHNR and CDR2 FQNEAQ (reference sequence). The CDR3 spans 16 residues. This clonotype was detected many times. The target antigen is unknown. The TCR library protocol was used to attach unique molecular identifiers. These identifiers were attached to individual cDNA molecules. TCRdb used MiXCR to reprocess the 5' RACE reads, holding one entry per CDR3 protein. This table has about 23,000 distinct CDR3 sequences, around 5% appearing once. This chain uses TRBV7-9 with TRBJ2-6; D gene unclear. The receptor's source is an adult who was a healthcare worker with PCR-confirmed SARS-CoV-2 infection or an uninfected control (not recorded which). Sequencing was performed on whole blood. CDR3 bases: TGTGCCAGCAGCTTATCATACGGGTCTGGGGCCAACGTCCTGACTTTC. Its protein is CASSLSYGSGANVLTF. The complete variable domain, with remaining parts taken from reference TRBV7-9 and TRBJ2-6, reads DTGVSQNPRHKITKRGQNVTFRCDPISEHNRLYWYRQTLGQGPEFLTYFQNEAQLEKSRLLSDRFSAERPKGSFSTLEIQRTEQGDSAMYLCASSLSYGSGANVLTFGAGSRLTVL.